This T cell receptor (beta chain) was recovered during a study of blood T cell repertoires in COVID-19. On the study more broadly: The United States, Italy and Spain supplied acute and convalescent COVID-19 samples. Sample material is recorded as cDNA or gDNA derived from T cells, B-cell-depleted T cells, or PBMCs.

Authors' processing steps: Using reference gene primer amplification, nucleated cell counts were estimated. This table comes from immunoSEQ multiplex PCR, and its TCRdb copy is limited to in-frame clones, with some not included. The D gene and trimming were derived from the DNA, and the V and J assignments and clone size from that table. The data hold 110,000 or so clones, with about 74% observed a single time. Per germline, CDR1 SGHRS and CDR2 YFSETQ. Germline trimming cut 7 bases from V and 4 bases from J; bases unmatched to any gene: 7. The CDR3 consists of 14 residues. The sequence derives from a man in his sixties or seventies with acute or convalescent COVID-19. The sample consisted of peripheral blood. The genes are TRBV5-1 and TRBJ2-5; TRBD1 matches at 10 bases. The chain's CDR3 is CASWDRGEGETQYF. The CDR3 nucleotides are TGCGCCAGCTGGGACAGGGGAGAAGGAGAGACCCAGTACTTC.